These T cell receptor beta chains were read from a single sample in a study of blood T cell repertoires in COVID-19. Sequencing was performed with immunoSEQ multiplex PCR; in TCRdb, only in-frame clones are kept and a portion is missing. The table lists 250,000 to 350,000 clones, around 86% of them singletons. Sequenced input: peripheral blood. The receptors were sampled from a woman aged 25 to 45 who had recovered from COVID-19. CDR3s include the opening cysteine and the closing phenylalanine or tryptophan. The order of the fields is V gene, D gene, clone size, J gene, CDR3 protein, CDR3 DNA. The D gene is left open where the match is weak. Size tells how often a clone was seen (once, few, many) or the class of an expanded clone, and some rows leave it out.

>TRBV5-6|-|-|TRBJ1-4
CASSSRRRAEKLFF
TGTGCCAGCAGCTCCAGGCGGAGGGCGGAAAAACTGTTTTTT
>TRBV7-8|-|-|TRBJ1-5
CASSLARAVGNQPQHF
TGTGCCAGCAGCTTAGCGCGGGCAGTAGGCAATCAGCCCCAGCATTTT
>TRBV5-6|TRBD2|-|TRBJ2-7
CASSWGTSGVDEQYF
TGTGCCAGCAGCTGGGGGACTAGCGGTGTAGACGAGCAGTACTTC
>TRBV5-6|TRBD1|-|TRBJ2-5
CASSPTGTGWQETQYF
TGTGCCAGCAGCCCCACCGGGACAGGGTGGCAGGAGACCCAGTACTTC
>TRBV28|TRBD2|-|TRBJ2-7
CASSFPLRKSRTSGRAWEQYF
TGTGCCAGCAGTTTTCCCCTCCGAAAGTCCCGGACTAGCGGGAGGGCTTGGGAGCAGTACTTC
>TRBV20-1|-|-|TRBJ2-5
CSARDRETQYF
TGCAGTGCTAGAGATCGAGAGACCCAGTACTTC
>TRBV3-1/TRBV3-2|TRBD1|-|TRBJ2-7
CASSQGWTGDYEQYF
TGTGCCAGCAGCCAAGGGTGGACAGGGGACTACGAGCAGTACTTC
>TRBV7-3|-|-|TRBJ2-6
CASSLQGTRSGANVLTF
TGTGCCAGCAGCTTACAGGGTACCCGCTCTGGGGCCAACGTCCTGACTTTC
>TRBV5-1|TRBD1|-|TRBJ2-7
CASSYDGTGGSEQYF
TGCGCCAGCAGCTACGACGGGACAGGGGGGAGTGAGCAGTACTTC
>TRBV7-8|TRBD2|-|TRBJ2-1
CASSYPHSGRGSYNEQFF
TGTGCCAGCAGCTACCCTCATAGCGGGAGGGGTTCCTACAATGAGCAGTTCTTC
>TRBV11-2|-|-|TRBJ2-3
CASSLTGSSTDTQYF
TGTGCCAGCAGCTTAACCGGGAGTTCCACAGATACGCAGTATTTT
>TRBV18|-|-|TRBJ2-2
CASSPVQGLTGELFF
TGTGCCAGCTCACCAGTGCAGGGGCTAACCGGGGAGCTGTTTTTT
>TRBV28|-|once|TRBJ1-2
CAASWGLHGYTF
TGTGCCGCCTCGTGGGGACTACATGGCTACACCTTC
>TRBV6-5|-|-|TRBJ2-6
CASSRGSSGANVLTF
TGTGCCAGCAGTAGGGGGTCCTCTGGGGCCAACGTCCTGACTTTC
>TRBV7-2|TRBD1|-|TRBJ2-2
CASSFWGTAGELFF
TGTGCCAGCAGCTTTTGGGGGACAGCCGGGGAGCTGTTTTTT
>TRBV5-1|TRBD2|-|TRBJ2-7
CASSSGTSGTREQYF
TGCGCCAGCAGCTCCGGGACTAGCGGGACTCGCGAGCAGTACTTC
>TRBV5-1|TRBD2|-|TRBJ2-3
CASRSGGERSDTQYF
TGCGCCAGCAGAAGTGGGGGGGAAAGATCAGATACGCAGTATTTT
>TRBV7-9|-|once|TRBJ2-7
CASSFPQGSYEQYF
TGTGCCAGCAGCTTCCCGCAGGGGTCCTACGAGCAGTACTTC
>TRBV21-1|-|-|TRBJ1-2
CASTHEEEANYGYTF
TGTGCCAGCACCCACGAAGAGGAGGCTAACTATGGCTACACCTTC
>TRBV2|TRBD1|-|TRBJ1-5
CASRGTGRSNQPQHF
TGTGCCAGCAGGGGGACAGGGAGAAGCAATCAGCCCCAGCATTTT
>TRBV27|TRBD2|-|TRBJ2-3
CASSLSWLAGWNTQYF
TGTGCCAGCAGTTTATCGTGGCTAGCGGGGTGGAATACGCAGTATTTT
>TRBV11-2|-|-|TRBJ1-1
CASSLDRNTEAFF
TGTGCCAGCAGCTTAGATAGGAACACTGAAGCTTTCTTT
>TRBV5-1|TRBD1|-|TRBJ1-2
CASSYELPGTGTRGYTF
TGCGCCAGCAGCTATGAACTACCCGGGACAGGGACTAGGGGCTACACCTTC
>TRBV5-5|TRBD1|-|TRBJ2-7
CASSLGQGPYEQYF
TGTGCCAGCAGCTTGGGACAGGGCCCCTACGAGCAGTACTTC
>TRBV28|-|-|TRBJ1-5
CASSSLNQPQHF
TGTGCCAGCAGTTCTCTAAATCAGCCCCAGCATTTT
>TRBV5-4|-|-|TRBJ1-2
CASTAWGGWGYGYTF
TGTGCCAGCACTGCTTGGGGGGGTTGGGGCTATGGCTACACCTTC
>TRBV18|TRBD1|-|TRBJ1-1
CASSPLDRPRGTEAFF
TGTGCCAGCTCACCCTTGGACAGGCCCCGCGGCACTGAAGCTTTCTTT
>TRBV7-3|TRBD2|once|TRBJ2-5
CASSPQGLAGGRETQYF
TGTGCCAGCAGCCCGCAGGGACTAGCGGGAGGCAGGGAGACCCAGTACTTC
>TRBV19|-|-|TRBJ1-1
CASSIRVGTEAFF
TGTGCCAGTAGTATCAGGGTAGGCACTGAAGCTTTCTTT
>TRBV28|-|-|TRBJ2-6
CASQTGFSLSGANVLTF
TGTGCCAGTCAGACAGGCTTTTCCTTATCTGGGGCCAACGTCCTGACTTTC
>TRBV5-4|TRBD1|-|TRBJ2-5
CASSSSPGTGMGTQYF
TGTGCCAGCAGCTCATCCCCCGGGACAGGGATGGGGACCCAGTACTTC
>TRBV5-1|TRBD1|once|TRBJ1-1
CASSSEGAGRTEAFF
TGCGCCAGCAGCTCCGAGGGGGCAGGGAGGACTGAAGCTTTCTTT
>TRBV29-1|TRBD1|-|TRBJ1-1
CSTGQGASTEAFF
TGCAGCACGGGACAGGGGGCGAGCACTGAAGCTTTCTTT
>TRBV4-2|TRBD1|-|TRBJ2-5
CASSSTGDETQYF
TGTGCCAGCAGCTCGACAGGGGACGAGACCCAGTACTTC
>TRBV2|TRBD1|-|TRBJ1-4
CASTNQGARGEKLFF
TGTGCCAGCACAAACCAGGGGGCGCGGGGTGAAAAACTGTTTTTT